Listed below are T cell receptor beta chains from one sample, sequenced in a study of blood T cell repertoires in COVID-19. Clones were read by immunoSEQ multiplex PCR, and TCRdb kept only the in-frame ones, dropping some. The sample has around 140,000 clones; approximately 83% are singletons. The sequenced material came from peripheral blood. These receptors all come from a woman aged 55-69 years with acute or convalescent COVID-19. Each CDR3 is given with its conserved first and last residue. A D gene is named only where the DNA matches it firmly. Clone size is given for some rows only: seen once, a few or many times, or a class if the clone is expanded.

CDR3 protein	CDR3 DNA	D gene	V gene	clone size	J gene
CATSDPRGYSSTGELFF	TGTGCCACCAGTGACCCCAGGGGTTATAGCAGCACCGGGGAGCTGTTTTTT	NA	TRBV24-1	NA	TRBJ2-2
CASSYQMGHSEETQYF	TGTGCCAGCAGTTACCAAATGGGCCATTCCGAAGAGACCCAGTACTTC	NA	TRBV6-2/TRBV6-3	NA	TRBJ2-5
CASSISASNYNEQFF	TGTGCCAGTAGTATTTCGGCTAGCAACTACAATGAGCAGTTCTTC	NA	TRBV19	NA	TRBJ2-1
CASSLGATTEAFF	TGTGCCAGCAGTTTAGGGGCCACGACTGAAGCTTTCTTT	NA	TRBV12-3/TRBV12-4	NA	TRBJ1-1
CASSPTGSSYNSPLHF	TGTGCCAGCAGCCCGACTGGCAGCTCCTATAATTCACCCCTCCACTTT	NA	TRBV7-8	once	TRBJ1-6
CASIQGNMNTEAFF	TGTGCCAGCATACAGGGGAACATGAACACTGAAGCTTTCTTT	TRBD1	TRBV28	NA	TRBJ1-1
CASSSTGGSLHLNSPLHF	TGTGCCAGCAGTTCGACAGGGGGCAGCCTGCATTTGAATTCACCCCTCCACTTT	TRBD1	TRBV27	NA	TRBJ1-6
CASSLGEREAFF	TGTGCCAGCAGTTTAGGAGAACGGGAGGCTTTCTTT	NA	TRBV28	NA	TRBJ1-1
CACRASQETQYF	TGTGCCTGCCGCGCGAGTCAAGAGACCCAGTACTTC	NA	TRBV30	NA	TRBJ2-5
CASSRDFTGELFF	TGTGCCAGCAGTCGGGACTTCACCGGGGAGCTGTTTTTT	NA	TRBV12-3/TRBV12-4	NA	TRBJ2-2
CASSPRPRQSGYTF	TGTGCCAGCAGCCCCCGTCCCCGACAATCTGGCTACACCTTC	NA	TRBV7-9	NA	TRBJ1-2
CASSKGLTQPQHF	TGTGCCAGTAGTAAGGGACTGACTCAGCCCCAGCATTTT	NA	TRBV19	NA	TRBJ1-5
CSVAGSGKETQYF	TGCAGCGTCGCGGGGTCAGGGAAGGAGACCCAGTACTTC	NA	TRBV29-1	NA	TRBJ2-5
CASSPGRGAGTDTQYF	TGTGCCAGCAGTCCCGGACGCGGGGCCGGCACAGATACGCAGTATTTT	NA	TRBV6-2/TRBV6-3	NA	TRBJ2-3
CSAQGLGQPQHF	TGCAGCGCACAGGGTCTTGGTCAGCCCCAGCATTTT	NA	TRBV29-1	once	TRBJ1-5
CATSPYRDSYNSPLHF	TGTGCCACCAGCCCTTATCGGGACTCCTATAATTCACCCCTCCACTTT	NA	TRBV24-1	NA	TRBJ1-6
CASSTQLNTEAFF	TGTGCCAGTAGTACTCAGTTGAACACTGAAGCTTTCTTT	NA	TRBV19	NA	TRBJ1-1
CASSLSGGRADTQYF	TGTGCCAGCAGCTTATCGGGGGGTCGCGCAGATACGCAGTATTTT	TRBD2	TRBV11-2	NA	TRBJ2-3
CATSVRDRVEQYF	TGTGCCACCAGTGTCCGGGACAGGGTCGAGCAGTACTTC	TRBD1	TRBV24-1	NA	TRBJ2-7
CASSPGTVYGYTF	TGTGCCAGCAGCCCCGGGACAGTATATGGCTACACCTTC	TRBD1	TRBV3-1/TRBV3-2	NA	TRBJ1-2
CASGRGSNYGYTF	TGTGCCAGTGGGAGGGGGTCCAACTATGGCTACACCTTC	NA	TRBV19	once	TRBJ1-2
CASSDSRPDSNQPQHF	TGTGCCAGCAGTGACTCGAGGCCGGATAGCAATCAGCCCCAGCATTTT	NA	TRBV6-4	NA	TRBJ1-5
CASSLLNIGEKLFF	TGTGCCAGCAGTTTATTGAACATTGGTGAAAAACTGTTTTTT	NA	TRBV28	NA	TRBJ1-4
CASSQDRGLGDEKLFF	TGTGCCAGCAGCCAAGATCGAGGGTTGGGAGATGAAAAACTGTTTTTT	NA	TRBV3-1/TRBV3-2	NA	TRBJ1-4
CASSLDRDSSEAFF	TGTGCCAGCAGCTTAGATCGGGACAGCTCTGAAGCTTTCTTT	TRBD1	TRBV11-2	NA	TRBJ1-1
CASSIAAGGTQPQHF	TGTGCCAGCAGCATTGCGGCAGGGGGAACTCAGCCCCAGCATTTT	TRBD1	TRBV6-5	NA	TRBJ1-5
CASSLNGRGTNEKLFF	TGTGCCAGCAGTTTAAACGGCAGGGGAACTAATGAAAAACTGTTTTTT	NA	TRBV28	NA	TRBJ1-4
CASSSENLYNEQFF	TGTGCCAGCAGTTCTGAGAATCTCTACAATGAGCAGTTCTTC	NA	TRBV28	NA	TRBJ2-1
CASSETQGLNYGYTF	TGCGCCAGCAGTGAAACACAGGGGCTAAACTATGGCTACACCTTC	TRBD1	TRBV10-2	NA	TRBJ1-2
CASSLLPGLFTEAFF	TGTGCCAGCAGTCTACTCCCCGGTCTGTTCACTGAAGCTTTCTTT	NA	TRBV11-3	NA	TRBJ1-1
CASSLLDGGVEKLFF	TGTGCCAGCAGTTTATTAGATGGAGGGGTTGAAAAACTGTTTTTT	NA	TRBV28	NA	TRBJ1-4
CASGRQGFVYEQYF	TGTGCCAGTGGAAGACAGGGTTTCGTCTACGAGCAGTACTTC	TRBD1	TRBV19	once	TRBJ2-7
CASSLTGGINSPLHF	TGTGCCAGCAGTCTAACAGGGGGTATCAATTCACCCCTCCACTTT	TRBD1	TRBV3-1/TRBV3-2	NA	TRBJ1-6
CASSPGTAFGGANVLTF	TGCGCCAGCAGCCCCGGGACAGCTTTCGGTGGGGCCAACGTCCTGACTTTC	TRBD1	TRBV4-1	once	TRBJ2-6
CASSPPGLAVGNEQFF	TGTGCCAGCAGCCCCCCGGGACTAGCGGTAGGGAATGAGCAGTTCTTC	TRBD2	TRBV11-3	NA	TRBJ2-1
CASSTLYNLVDSLGNQPQHF	TGTGCCAGTAGTACCTTGTATAACCTGGTGGATAGCCTTGGCAATCAGCCCCAGCATTTT	NA	TRBV19	NA	TRBJ1-5
CASSLGGGNTEAFF	TGTGCCAGCAGCTTGGGGGGAGGGAACACTGAAGCTTTCTTT	NA	TRBV5-5	few	TRBJ1-1
CASSFTRIFNEKLFF	TGTGCCAGCAGTTTCACGCGGATCTTTAATGAAAAACTGTTTTTT	NA	TRBV28	NA	TRBJ1-4
CASSRTRNSGVSNSPLHF	TGCGCCAGCAGTCGGACCAGGAATTCCGGGGTCAGTAATTCACCCCTCCACTTT	NA	TRBV4-1	NA	TRBJ1-6
CASSLSRIGEQYF	TGTGCCAGCAGCCTTTCTCGAATCGGCGAGCAGTACTTC	NA	TRBV14	NA	TRBJ2-7
CASSFGTSGSYEQYF	TGTGCCAGCAGCTTCGGGACTAGCGGATCCTACGAGCAGTACTTC	TRBD2	TRBV7-2	NA	TRBJ2-7
CASSQEGGYGYTF	TGTGCCAGCAGCCAAGAGGGAGGGTATGGCTACACCTTC	NA	TRBV3-1/TRBV3-2	NA	TRBJ1-2
CASRDSDNSNSPLHF	TGTGCCAGCAGGGACTCTGACAACTCTAATTCACCCCTCCACTTT	NA	TRBV2	NA	TRBJ1-6
CATNRARGETQYF	TGTGCCACCAACAGGGCCCGAGGGGAGACCCAGTACTTC	NA	TRBV24-1	NA	TRBJ2-5
CASSLTGTLLYEQYF	TGTGCCAGCAGTTTGACAGGTACCCTACTGTACGAGCAGTACTTC	NA	TRBV28	NA	TRBJ2-7
CACVGNYGYTF	TGTGCCTGTGTTGGCAACTATGGCTACACCTTC	NA	TRBV28	NA	TRBJ1-2
CAWDTLQGEKLFF	TGTGCCTGGGACACTCTCCAGGGTGAAAAACTGTTTTTT	NA	TRBV30	NA	TRBJ1-4
CASSSRAGGLGEQFF	TGTGCCAGCAGTAGTCGGGCAGGGGGGCTGGGGGAGCAGTTCTTC	NA	TRBV28	NA	TRBJ2-1
CAWSGQGGQPQHF	TGTGCCTGGAGCGGACAGGGGGGTCAGCCCCAGCATTTT	TRBD1	TRBV30	NA	TRBJ1-5